The 21 T cell receptor beta chains given below trace back to one sample, sequenced in a study of T cell responses to AZD1222 COVID-19 vaccine. TCRdb's table, derived via immunoSEQ multiplex PCR, lists solely in-frame clones and lacks some. Of around 120,000 clones in the sample, 65% to 90% are singletons; the top ten hold roughly a quarter. The material sequenced was peripheral blood, taken 28 days after the second AZD1222 dose. These receptors came from an adult who received the AZD1222 COVID-19 vaccine.

This chain connects TRBV25-1 to TRBJ2-7, with D perhaps being TRBD1 or TRBD2 (5 bases each). V lost 3 bases to trimming and J lost 4 bases, with 13 bases between them. The germline gives CDR1 MGHDK, CDR2 SYGVNS. The CDR3 is made up of 14 amino acids. DNA for the CDR3: TGTGCCAGCAGTGAGGGGACGGTAGCTTACGAGCAGTACTTC. It yields the protein CASSEGTVAYEQYF.

The J gene is TRBJ1-4, the V gene TRBV11-2; D ambiguous. Germline V CDR1 and CDR2: SGHAT, FQNNGV. Between the trimmed V and J ends, which lost 1 base and 0 bases, there was a span of 6 bases. The CDR3 consists of 15 residues. The CDR3, as DNA: TGTGCCAGCAGCTTAGTCCCAACAACTAATGAAAAACTGTTTTTT. Translation: CASSLVPTTNEKLFF. Based on the CDR3 plus reference TRBV11-2 and TRBJ1-4, the full variable domain is EAGVAQSPRYKIIEKRQSVAFWCNPISGHATLYWYQQILGQGPKLLIQFQNNGVVDDSQLPKDRFSAERLKGVDSTLKIQPAKLEDSAVYLCASSLVPTTNEKLFFGSGTQLSVL.

The V and J genes are TRBV18 and TRBJ2-7; D may match TRBD1 or TRBD2 (7 bases each). Germline values: CDR1 KGHSH, CDR2 LQKENI. CDR3 length: 13 residues. Between the trimmed V and J ends, which lost 8 bases and 2 bases, there was a span of 13 bases. DNA of the CDR3: TGTGCCAGCAGGGCAGGGGGGGCCTACGAGCAGTACTTC. It encodes CASRAGGAYEQYF.

The V call is TRBV19, the J call TRBJ1-6; 7 bases are shared with TRBD1. The germline gives CDR1 LNHDA, CDR2 SQIVND (reference sequence). The CDR3 runs 14 residues. V was clipped by 4 bases and J by 7 bases; unmatched bases: 4. The CDR3 coding sequence is TGTGCCAGTAGTAGCGGGGACAGAAATTCACCCCTCCACTTT. This encodes CASSSGDRNSPLHF.

This rearrangement joins TRBV6-4 to TRBJ2-7; 7 positions agree with TRBD1. CDR3 length: 15 residues. J was trimmed by 1 base and V by 8 bases; bases with no gene match: 11. Germline CDR1 is MRHNA and CDR2 is SNTAGT. CDR3 coding DNA: TGTGCCAGCCTTAGGGCCCGGGACAGATCCTACGAGCAGTACTTC. It is translated as CASLRARDRSYEQYF.

This clone has a single count. The chain has TRBV6-5 and TRBJ1-1; D unclear. The CDR3 contains 14 residues. The V end lost 6 bases, the J end lost 1 base, and 12 bases lay between the germline ends. Germline V lookup: CDR1 MNHEY, CDR2 SVGAGI. The CDR3 nucleotides are TGTGCCAGCAGCTCCATGACTAAGAACACTGAAGCTTTCTTT. This translates into CASSSMTKNTEAFF.

J is TRBJ2-3 and V is TRBV2; D ambiguous. The V end was cut by 6 bases, the J end by 11 bases, with 15 bases between. CDR1 SNHLY and CDR2 FYNNEI come from the germline V gene. This CDR3 contains 12 residues. The CDR3 loop reads CASSDRSIRQYF. The CDR3 DNA is TGTGCCAGCAGCGATCGAAGTATACGGCAGTATTTT.

This clone was recorded a few times. The chain carries TRBV27 and TRBJ1-4; a weak D match, TRBD1 (5 bases). This CDR3 is built from 16 residues. From germline, CDR1 is MNHEY and CDR2 SMNVEV (reference sequence). The V end lost 5 bases, the J end lost 4 bases, and 17 bases lay between the germline ends. CDR3 sequence reads: CASSPRVGLINEKLFF. For the CDR3, the DNA is TGTGCCAGCAGTCCCAGGGTCGGGCTTATTAATGAAAAACTGTTTTTT.

This chain uses TRBV28 with TRBJ1-2; 12 bases align to TRBD1. The CDR3 is made up of 18 amino acids. Germline V gene data show CDR1 as MDHEN and CDR2 as SYDVKM. V shed 3 bases and J 1 base; nucleotides not matched to a gene: 9. The CDR3 nucleotides read TGTGCCAGCAGTTTCTCCCGGGACAGGGGGCCCCGTAACTATGGCTACACCTTC. It encodes CASSFSRDRGPRNYGYTF.

The rearrangement joins TRBV27 to TRBJ1-2, with D possibly matching TRBD1 (5 bases). The CDR3 has 13 amino acids. V lost 8 bases and J lost 8, with 18 bases in between. The germline CDR1 and CDR2 sequences are MNHEY and SMNVEV (reference sequence). CDR3 DNA: TGTGCCAGCGCCCGTCGGGGGGGTAGCGGCTACACCTTC. Residues: CASARRGGSGYTF.

The genes are TRBV27 and TRBJ1-1, with 7 bases identical to TRBD1. The CDR3 has 12 residues. The trim removed 6 bases at V and 5 bases at J, leaving 3 bases unmatched. Germline assignment: CDR1 MNHEY and CDR2 SMNVEV (reference sequence). This chain's CDR3 is CASRTGFTEAFF. CDR3 DNA sequence: TGTGCCAGCAGGACAGGGTTTACTGAAGCTTTCTTT.

The chain couples TRBV4-1 to TRBJ2-3, with a possible D match to TRBD1 (6 bases). Germline V gene lookup returns CDR1 MGHRA and CDR2 YSYEKL. The germline V and J ends were trimmed by 3 bases and 4 bases, with 20 bases remaining between them. CDR3 length: 17 residues. The CDR3 loop reads CASSHPLGQTRSDTQYF. CDR3 nucleotide sequence: TGCGCCAGCAGCCACCCATTAGGACAGACTCGCTCAGATACGCAGTATTTT.

The chain recombines TRBV29-1 with TRBJ2-1, with 7 bases that match TRBD2. Germline CDR1 SQVTM, CDR2 ANQGSEA. Trimming removed 5 bases from V and 2 bases from J; junction bases left unmatched: 6. The CDR3 length is 14 residues. This CDR3 reads CSVTSGLAYNEQFF. Here the CDR3 DNA reads TGCAGCGTTACTTCTGGACTAGCCTACAATGAGCAGTTCTTC.

The V and J genes are TRBV3-1 (or the pseudogene TRBV3-2) and TRBJ2-1; the match to TRBD2 covers 8 bases. The CDR3 loop spans 12 amino acids. Germline lookup yields CDR1 LGHDT and CDR2 YNNKEL (reference sequence). With 8 bases clipped from V and 7 bases from J, the junction kept 4 bases outside the gene matches. CDR3 nucleotide sequence: TGTGCCAGCCGCGGCGGGGGGAATGAGCAGTTCTTC. Residues: CASRGGGNEQFF.

The rearrangement uses TRBV3-1 (or the pseudogene TRBV3-2) and TRBJ2-2; D not certain. The germline gives CDR1 LGHDT, CDR2 YNNKEL (reference sequence). V lost 3 bases and J lost 6, with 11 bases in between. This CDR3 spans 14 amino acids. The CDR3 DNA reads TGTGCCAGCAGCCAGGACGTCGTCTCCGGGGAGCTGTTTTTT. It codes for CASSQDVVSGELFF.

CDR3 sequence reads: CASSRLAGGPGVSDTQYF. The CDR3 region has the DNA TGCGCCAGCAGCCGTCTAGCGGGGGGGCCCGGTGTATCAGATACGCAGTATTTT. The chain employs TRBV5-1 and TRBJ2-3; 12 bases fit TRBD2. This CDR3 contains 18 residues. Germline V gene data show CDR1 as SGHRS and CDR2 as YFSETQ. J lost 4 bases, V lost 4 bases, and 13 bases had no gene match.

This rearrangement joins TRBV19 to TRBJ2-7; TRBD1 might be the D (5 bases). There are 14 residues in the CDR3. CDR1 and CDR2 from the germline V gene are LNHDA and SQIVND (reference sequence). The V end was cut by 6 bases, the J end by 2 bases, with 14 bases between. Written as DNA, the CDR3 is TGTGCCAGTAGCAAAATCAGGGAAACCTACGAGCAGTACTTC. It encodes CASSKIRETYEQYF.

The chain links TRBV6-5 to TRBJ2-2, with D perhaps given as TRBD1 or TRBD2 (6 bases each). The CDR3 contains 14 residues. Germline V CDR1 and CDR2: MNHEY, SVGAGI. V was shortened by 0 bases and J by 8 bases, with 10 bases between the two germline ends. The CDR3 bases are TGTGCCAGCAGTTACTCGAAGGGGGGTGGGGAGCTGTTTTTT. Translation gives CASSYSKGGGELFF.

This rearrangement joins TRBV2 to TRBJ1-5, with D tentatively TRBD1 (5 bases). The CDR3 loop spans 14 amino acids. Germline assignment: CDR1 SNHLY and CDR2 FYNNEI. Trimming took off 4 bases at V and 4 bases at J, with 11 bases between the two ends. This CDR3 is CASSASGGNQPQHF. The DNA of the CDR3 is TGTGCCAGCAGTGCATCGGGGGGGAATCAGCCCCAGCATTTT.

This chain links TRBV11-1 with TRBJ2-5, with 8 positions matching TRBD2. V trimming: 5 bases; J trimming: 7 bases; junction bases outside the gene matches: 9. The germline V gene has CDR1 SGHAT and CDR2 FQDESV (reference sequence). CDR3 length: 14 amino acids. CDR3 sequence (DNA): TGTGCCAGCAGCGCCGGGACTAGTGGAGTGACCCAGTACTTC. This sequence encodes CASSAGTSGVTQYF. Using reference TRBV11-1 and TRBJ2-5 for the parts outside the CDR3, the full variable domain is EAEVAQSPRYKITEKSQAVAFWCDPISGHATLYWYRQILGQGPELLVQFQDESVVDDSQLPKDRFSAERLKGVDSTLKIQPAELGDSAMYLCASSAGTSGVTQYFGPGTRLLVL.

V gene TRBV11-2 combines with J gene TRBJ2-3; D is possibly TRBD2 (6 bases). The CDR3 length is 17 residues. V was trimmed by 3 bases and J by 4 bases, leaving 20 bases between them. The germline V gene encodes CDR1 SGHAT and CDR2 FQNNGV. The CDR3 DNA reads as TGTGCCAGCAGCTTGGAAACTAGCACCGGTAATTCAGATACGCAGTATTTT. Translating it yields CASSLETSTGNSDTQYF.